The clone carrying this TCR beta chain was seen only once. Its specificity is not known. This same CDR3 is encoded by further DNA sequences in the sample. This sample was included in a study of graft-versus-host responses after intestinal transplantation. Study context: Transplants were multivisceral, liver-intestinal, or isolated intestinal.

Germline V gives CDR1 SGHAT, CDR2 FQNNGV. The V end lost 1 base, the J end lost 2 bases, and 12 bases lay between the germline ends. CDR3 length: 15 residues. Sequencing used immunoSEQ multiplex PCR; TCRdb keeps in-frame clones, though not all of them. The table shows about 88,000 clones, with 80% to 95% occurring only once. This TCR was recovered from a human donor who was the organ donor for an intestinal transplant. The sequencing used unstimulated CD4+ T cells sorted from spleen or lymph node cells, collected before transplant. This chain connects TRBV11-2 to TRBJ2-7; tentative D call: TRBD2 (7 bases). The CDR3 region is CASSLGGGPPYEQYF. CDR3 sequence (DNA): TGTGCCAGCAGCTTAGGGGGGGGGCCACCCTACGAGCAGTACTTC.